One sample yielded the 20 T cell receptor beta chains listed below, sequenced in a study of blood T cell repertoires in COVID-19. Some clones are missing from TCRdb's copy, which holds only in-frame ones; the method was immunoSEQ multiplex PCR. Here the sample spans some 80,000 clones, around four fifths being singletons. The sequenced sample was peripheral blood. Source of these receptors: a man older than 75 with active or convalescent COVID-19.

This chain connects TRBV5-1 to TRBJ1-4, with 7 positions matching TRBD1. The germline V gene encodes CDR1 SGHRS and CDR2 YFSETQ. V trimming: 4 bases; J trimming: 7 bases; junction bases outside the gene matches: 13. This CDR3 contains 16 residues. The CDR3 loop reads CASSTVLGTAGEKLFF. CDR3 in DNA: TGCGCCAGCAGCACCGTCCTCGGGACAGCGGGTGAAAAACTGTTTTTT.

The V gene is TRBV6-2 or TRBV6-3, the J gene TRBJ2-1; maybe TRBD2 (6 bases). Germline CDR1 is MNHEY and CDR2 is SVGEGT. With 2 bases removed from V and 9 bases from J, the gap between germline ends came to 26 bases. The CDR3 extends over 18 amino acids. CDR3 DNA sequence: TGTGCCAGCAGTTACGAAATAGGAGGGAGTAAAGGAAGGAGTGAGCAGTTCTTC. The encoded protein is CASSYEIGGSKGRSEQFF.

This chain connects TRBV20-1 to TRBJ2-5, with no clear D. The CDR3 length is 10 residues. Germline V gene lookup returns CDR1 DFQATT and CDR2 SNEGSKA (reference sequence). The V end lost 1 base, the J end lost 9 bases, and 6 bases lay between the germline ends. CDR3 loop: CSARGAPQYF. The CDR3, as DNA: TGCAGTGCTAGAGGGGCCCCCCAGTACTTC.

In DNA, the CDR3 is TGTGCCAGCAGCCCCCCGGGACTTCGGACCGGCAATGAGCAGTTCTTC. Its protein product is CASSPPGLRTGNEQFF. This chain joins TRBV9 and TRBJ2-1; TRBD2 might be the D (6 bases). The CDR3 consists of 16 residues. Trimming stripped 4 bases from V and 6 bases from J, with 20 bases between. Germline V gene lookup returns CDR1 SGDLS and CDR2 YYNGEE.

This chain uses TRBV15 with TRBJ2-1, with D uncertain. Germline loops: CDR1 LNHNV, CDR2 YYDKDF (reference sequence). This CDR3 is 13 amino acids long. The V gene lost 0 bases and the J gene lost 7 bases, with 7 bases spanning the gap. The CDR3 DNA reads TGTGCCACCAGCAGAGACTTGAGAAATGAGCAGTTCTTC. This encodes CATSRDLRNEQFF.

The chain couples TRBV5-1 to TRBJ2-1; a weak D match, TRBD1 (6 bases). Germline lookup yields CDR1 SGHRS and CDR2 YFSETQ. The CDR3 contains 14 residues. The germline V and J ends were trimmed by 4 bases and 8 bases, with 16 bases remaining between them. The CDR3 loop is CASSQQPAGDEQFF. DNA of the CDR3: TGCGCCAGCAGCCAGCAACCCGCAGGGGATGAGCAGTTCTTC.

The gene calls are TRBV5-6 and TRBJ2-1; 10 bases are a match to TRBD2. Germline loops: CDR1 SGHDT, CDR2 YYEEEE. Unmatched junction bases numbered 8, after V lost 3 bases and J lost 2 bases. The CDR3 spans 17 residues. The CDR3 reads CASSSLTSGYTYNEQFF. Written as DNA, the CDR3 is TGTGCCAGCAGCTCACTGACTAGCGGGTATACCTACAATGAGCAGTTCTTC.

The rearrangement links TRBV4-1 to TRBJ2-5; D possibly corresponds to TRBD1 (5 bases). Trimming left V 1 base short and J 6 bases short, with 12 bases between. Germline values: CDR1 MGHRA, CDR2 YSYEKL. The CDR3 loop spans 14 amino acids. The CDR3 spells CASSQVGARKTQYF. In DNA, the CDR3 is TGCGCCAGCAGCCAAGTAGGGGCGCGGAAGACCCAGTACTTC.

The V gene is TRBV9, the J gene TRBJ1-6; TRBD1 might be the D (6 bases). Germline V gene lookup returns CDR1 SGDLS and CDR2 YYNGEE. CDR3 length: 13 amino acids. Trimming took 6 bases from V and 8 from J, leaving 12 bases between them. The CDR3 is CASTEGDDSPLHF. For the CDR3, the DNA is TGTGCCAGCACAGAGGGGGACGATTCACCCCTCCACTTT. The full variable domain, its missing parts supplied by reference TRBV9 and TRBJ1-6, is DSGVTQTPKHLITATGQRVTLRCSPRSGDLSVYWYQQSLDQGLQFLIQYYNGEERAKGNILERFSAQQFPDLHSELNLSSLELGDSALYFCASTEGDDSPLHFGNGTRLTVT.

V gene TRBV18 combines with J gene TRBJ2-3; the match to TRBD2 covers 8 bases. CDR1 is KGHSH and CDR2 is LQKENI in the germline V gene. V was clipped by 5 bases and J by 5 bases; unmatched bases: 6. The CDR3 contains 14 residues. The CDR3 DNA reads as TGTGCCAGCTCATTAGGACTAGCCGAAGATACGCAGTATTTT. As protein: CASSLGLAEDTQYF.

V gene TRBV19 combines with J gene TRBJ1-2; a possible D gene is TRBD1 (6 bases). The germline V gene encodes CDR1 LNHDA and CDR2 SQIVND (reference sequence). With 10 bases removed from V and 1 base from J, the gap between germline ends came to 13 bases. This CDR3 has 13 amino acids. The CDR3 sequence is CATPGRGNYGYTF. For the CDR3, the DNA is TGTGCCACTCCCGGCAGGGGTAACTATGGCTACACCTTC.

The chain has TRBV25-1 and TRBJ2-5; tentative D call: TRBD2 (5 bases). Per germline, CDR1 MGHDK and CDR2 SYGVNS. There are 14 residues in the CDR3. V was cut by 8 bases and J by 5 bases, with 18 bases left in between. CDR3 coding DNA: TGTGCCAGCGGCCTCGCCGGGATAGGGGAGACCCAGTACTTC. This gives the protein CASGLAGIGETQYF.

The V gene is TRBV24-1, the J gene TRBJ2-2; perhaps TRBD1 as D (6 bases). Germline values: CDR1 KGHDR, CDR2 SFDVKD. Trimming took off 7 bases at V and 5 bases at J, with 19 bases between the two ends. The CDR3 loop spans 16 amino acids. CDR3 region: CATRRPQGSRTGELFF. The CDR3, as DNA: TGTGCCACCAGGCGACCACAGGGCTCGCGGACCGGGGAGCTGTTTTTT.

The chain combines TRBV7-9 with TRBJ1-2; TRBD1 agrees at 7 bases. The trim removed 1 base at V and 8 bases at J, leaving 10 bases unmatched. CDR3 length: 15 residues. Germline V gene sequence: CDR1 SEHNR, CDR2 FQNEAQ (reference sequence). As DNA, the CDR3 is TGTGCCAGCAGCTTAGTAGCCGGGACAGCGAGAGGCTACACCTTC. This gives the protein CASSLVAGTARGYTF.

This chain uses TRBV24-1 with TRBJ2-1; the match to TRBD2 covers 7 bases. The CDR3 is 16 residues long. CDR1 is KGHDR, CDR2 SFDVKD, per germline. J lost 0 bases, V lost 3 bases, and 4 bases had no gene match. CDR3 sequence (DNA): TGTGCCACCAGTGATCGGGGCGGGGGCTCCTACAATGAGCAGTTCTTC. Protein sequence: CATSDRGGGSYNEQFF.

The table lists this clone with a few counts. The CDR3 protein is CASDEEGQGLYV. Here the CDR3 DNA reads TGTGCCAGTGATGAGGAGGGGCAGGGCCTGTACGTC. V is TRBV6-5 and J is TRBJ2-7; possibly TRBD2 for D (6 bases). The CDR3 sequence is 12 residues long. Germline CDR1 is MNHEY and CDR2 is SVGAGI. V dropped 9 bases and J dropped 12 bases, with 21 bases sitting between them.

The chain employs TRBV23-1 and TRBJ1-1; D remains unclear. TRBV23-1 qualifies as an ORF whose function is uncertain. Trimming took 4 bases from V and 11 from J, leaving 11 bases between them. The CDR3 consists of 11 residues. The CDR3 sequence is CASSPQMKAFF. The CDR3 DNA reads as TGCGCCAGCAGTCCCCAGATGAAGGCTTTCTTT.

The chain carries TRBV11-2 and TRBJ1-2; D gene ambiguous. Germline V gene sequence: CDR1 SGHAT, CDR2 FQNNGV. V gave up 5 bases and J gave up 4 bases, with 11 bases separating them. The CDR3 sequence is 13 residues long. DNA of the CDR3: TGTGCCAGCAGCAGGACGGGGTTCTATGGCTACACCTTC. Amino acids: CASSRTGFYGYTF.

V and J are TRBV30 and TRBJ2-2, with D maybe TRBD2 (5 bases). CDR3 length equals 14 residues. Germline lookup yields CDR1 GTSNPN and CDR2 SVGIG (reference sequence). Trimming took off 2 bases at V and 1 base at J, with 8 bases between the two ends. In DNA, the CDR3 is TGTGCCTGGAGTAAGCGGCAGAACACCGGGGAGCTGTTTTTT. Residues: CAWSKRQNTGELFF.

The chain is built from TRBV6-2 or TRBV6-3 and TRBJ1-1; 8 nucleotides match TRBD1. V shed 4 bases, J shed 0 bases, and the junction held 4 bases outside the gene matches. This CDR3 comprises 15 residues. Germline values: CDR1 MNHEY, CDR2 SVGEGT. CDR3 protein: CASSSRTGLNTEAFF. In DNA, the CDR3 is TGTGCCAGCAGTTCCCGGACAGGGCTGAACACTGAAGCTTTCTTT.